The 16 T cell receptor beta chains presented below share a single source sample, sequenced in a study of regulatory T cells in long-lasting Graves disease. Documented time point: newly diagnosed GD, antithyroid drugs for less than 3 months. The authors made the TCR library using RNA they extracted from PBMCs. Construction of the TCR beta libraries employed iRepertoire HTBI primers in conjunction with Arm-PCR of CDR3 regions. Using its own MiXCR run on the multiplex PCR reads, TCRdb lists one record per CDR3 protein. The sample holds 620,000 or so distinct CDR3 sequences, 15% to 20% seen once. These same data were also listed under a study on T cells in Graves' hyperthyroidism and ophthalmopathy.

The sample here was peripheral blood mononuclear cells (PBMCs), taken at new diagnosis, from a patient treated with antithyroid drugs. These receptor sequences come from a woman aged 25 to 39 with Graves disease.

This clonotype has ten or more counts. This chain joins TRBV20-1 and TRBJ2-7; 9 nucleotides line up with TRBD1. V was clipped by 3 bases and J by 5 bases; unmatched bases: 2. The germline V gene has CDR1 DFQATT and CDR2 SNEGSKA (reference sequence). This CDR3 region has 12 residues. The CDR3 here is CSASWTGDEQYF. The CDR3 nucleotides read TGCAGTGCTAGTTGGACAGGGGACGAGCAGTACTTC.

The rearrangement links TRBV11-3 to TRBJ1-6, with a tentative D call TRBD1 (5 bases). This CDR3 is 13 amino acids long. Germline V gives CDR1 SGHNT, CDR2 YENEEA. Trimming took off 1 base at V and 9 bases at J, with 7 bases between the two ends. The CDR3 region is CASSLAQGSPLHF. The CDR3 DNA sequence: TGTGCCAGCAGCTTAGCCCAGGGTTCACCCCTCCACTTT.

The CDR3 is CASSQVFSREGQPQHF. The CDR3 DNA reads TGTGCCAGCAGCCAAGTGTTCTCCAGGGAGGGCCAGCCCCAGCATTTT. The rearrangement links TRBV3-1 to TRBJ1-5, with TRBD1 as a possible D gene (5 bases). V lost 1 base and J lost 7, with 17 bases in between. Germline V gives CDR1 LGHDT, CDR2 YNNKEL (reference sequence). The CDR3 has 16 residues.

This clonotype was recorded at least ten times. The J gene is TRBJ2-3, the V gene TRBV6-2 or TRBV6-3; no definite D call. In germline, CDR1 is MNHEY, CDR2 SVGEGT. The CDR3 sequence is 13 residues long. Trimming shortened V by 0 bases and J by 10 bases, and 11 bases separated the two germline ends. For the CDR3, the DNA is TGTGCCAGCAGTTACTCGGCAGTCGTTGCGCAGTATTTT. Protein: CASSYSAVVAQYF.

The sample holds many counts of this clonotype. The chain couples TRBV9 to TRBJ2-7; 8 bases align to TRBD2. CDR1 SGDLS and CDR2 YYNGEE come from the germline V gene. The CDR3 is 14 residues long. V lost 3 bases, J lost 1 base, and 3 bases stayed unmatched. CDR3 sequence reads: CASSASSGSYEQYF. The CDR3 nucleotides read TGTGCCAGCAGCGCGTCTAGCGGGTCCTACGAGCAGTACTTC.

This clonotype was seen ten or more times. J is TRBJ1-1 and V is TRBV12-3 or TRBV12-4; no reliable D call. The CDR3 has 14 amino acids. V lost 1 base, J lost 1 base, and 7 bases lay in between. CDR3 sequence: CASSLVRQNTEAFF. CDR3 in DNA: TGTGCCAGCAGTTTAGTTCGCCAGAACACTGAAGCTTTCTTT.

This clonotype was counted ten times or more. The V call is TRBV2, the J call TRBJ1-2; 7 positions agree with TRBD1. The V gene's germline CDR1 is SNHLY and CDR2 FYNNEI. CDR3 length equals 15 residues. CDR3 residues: CAGCYGTESVYGYTF. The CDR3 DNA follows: TGTGCAGGATGCTATGGGACAGAGAGTGTGTATGGCTACACCTTC. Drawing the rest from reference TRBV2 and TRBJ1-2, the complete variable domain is EPEVTQTPSHQVTQMGQEVILRCVPISNHLYFYWYRQILGQKVEFLVSFYNNEISEKSEIFDDQFSVERPDGSNFTLKIRSTKLEDSAMYFCAGCYGTESVYGYTFGSGTRLTVV.

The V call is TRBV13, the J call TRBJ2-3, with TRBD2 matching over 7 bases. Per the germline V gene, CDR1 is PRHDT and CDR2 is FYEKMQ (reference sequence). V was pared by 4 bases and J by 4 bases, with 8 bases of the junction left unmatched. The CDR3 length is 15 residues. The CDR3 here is CASSSGLVLADTQYF. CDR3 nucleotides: TGTGCCAGCAGCTCCGGACTAGTTTTGGCAGATACGCAGTATTTT.

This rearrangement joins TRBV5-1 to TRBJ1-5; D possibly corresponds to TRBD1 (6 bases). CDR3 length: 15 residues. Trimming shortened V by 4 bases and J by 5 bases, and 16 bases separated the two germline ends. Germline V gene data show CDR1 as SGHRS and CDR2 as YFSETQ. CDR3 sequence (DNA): TGCGCCAGCAGCCGTAGTGGGGACAAAGATCAGCCCCAGCATTTT. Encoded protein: CASSRSGDKDQPQHF.

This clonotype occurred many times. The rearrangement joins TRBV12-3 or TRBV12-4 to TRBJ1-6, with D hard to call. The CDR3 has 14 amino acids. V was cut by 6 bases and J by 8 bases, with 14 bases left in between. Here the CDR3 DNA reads TGTGCCAGCAGCAGCATGAGGGTTTATTCACCCCTCCACTTT. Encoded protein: CASSSMRVYSPLHF.

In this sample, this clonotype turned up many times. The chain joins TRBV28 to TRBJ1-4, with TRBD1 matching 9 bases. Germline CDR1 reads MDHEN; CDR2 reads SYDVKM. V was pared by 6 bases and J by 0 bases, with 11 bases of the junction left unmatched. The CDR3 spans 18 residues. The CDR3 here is CASSPAGTGTATNEKLFF. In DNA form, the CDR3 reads TGTGCCAGCAGCCCCGCCGGGACAGGGACTGCAACTAATGAAAAACTGTTTTTT.

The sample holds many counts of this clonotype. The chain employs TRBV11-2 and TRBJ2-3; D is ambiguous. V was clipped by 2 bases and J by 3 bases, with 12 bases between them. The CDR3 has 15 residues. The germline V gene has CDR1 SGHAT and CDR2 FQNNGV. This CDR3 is CASSLQSLRTDTQYF. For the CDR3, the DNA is TGTGCCAGCAGCTTACAGAGTTTGAGGACAGATACGCAGTATTTT.

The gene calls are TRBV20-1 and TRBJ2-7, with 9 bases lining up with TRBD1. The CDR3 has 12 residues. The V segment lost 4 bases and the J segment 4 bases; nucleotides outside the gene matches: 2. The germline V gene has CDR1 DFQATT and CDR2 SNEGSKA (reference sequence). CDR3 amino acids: CSAIDRGYEQYF. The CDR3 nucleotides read TGCAGTGCTATAGACAGGGGGTACGAGCAGTACTTC.

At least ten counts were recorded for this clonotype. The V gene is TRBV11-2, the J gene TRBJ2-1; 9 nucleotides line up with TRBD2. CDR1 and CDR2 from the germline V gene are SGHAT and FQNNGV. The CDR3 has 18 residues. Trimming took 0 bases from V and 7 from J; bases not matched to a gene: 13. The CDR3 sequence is CASSLEVLAGGPGNEQFF. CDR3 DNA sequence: TGTGCCAGCAGCTTAGAAGTTTTGGCGGGAGGGCCGGGAAATGAGCAGTTCTTC. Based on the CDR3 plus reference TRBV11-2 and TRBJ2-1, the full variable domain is EAGVAQSPRYKIIEKRQSVAFWCNPISGHATLYWYQQILGQGPKLLIQFQNNGVVDDSQLPKDRFSAERLKGVDSTLKIQPAKLEDSAVYLCASSLEVLAGGPGNEQFFGPGTRLTVL.

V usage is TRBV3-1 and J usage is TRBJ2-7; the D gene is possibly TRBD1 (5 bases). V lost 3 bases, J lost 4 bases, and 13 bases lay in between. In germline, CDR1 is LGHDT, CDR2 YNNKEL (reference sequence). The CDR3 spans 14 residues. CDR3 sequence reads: CASSQMNQGYEQYF. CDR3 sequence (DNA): TGTGCCAGCAGCCAGATGAACCAGGGTTACGAGCAGTACTTC.

The CDR3 DNA reads as TGTGCCAGCAGTGAACAGGGTTGGACTGAAGCTTTCTTT. Its translation is CASSEQGWTEAFF. The chain combines TRBV25-1 with TRBJ1-1, with D maybe TRBD1 (5 bases). CDR3 size: 13 residues. V dropped 2 bases and J dropped 5 bases, with 9 bases sitting between them. CDR1 and CDR2 (germline): MGHDK, SYGVNS.